The clone carrying this T cell receptor beta chain was detected once. Its cognate antigen is unknown. With V trimmed by 0 bases and J by 2 bases, 4 bases remained unmatched. Germline assignment: CDR1 LGHNA and CDR2 YSLEER. CDR3 size: 17 residues. PCR was performed using 60 Vbeta and 13 Jbeta primers. Some clones are missing from TCRdb's copy, which holds only in-frame ones; the method was immunoSEQ multiplex PCR. This sample has 120,000 or so clones, with around 75% found just once. These data come from a study of cytomegalovirus exposure and HLA in healthy donors. Study-wide results and limits: According to a later analysis, most TCR beta chains associated with CMV appeared HLA-restricted. What a later analysis reportedly showed was that an Asian-associated ancestry cluster had fewer N-insertions than the roughly 700-donor mean. Earlier analysis yielded a pattern in which most TCR beta V segments were productive about 90% or about 30% of the time.

The material sequenced was PBMCs. The chain employs TRBV4-3 and TRBJ2-3; 11 positions match TRBD1. This receptor was identified in a young man in good health and CMV-seronegative. CDR3 DNA: TGCGCCAGCAGCCAAGACGGGACAGGGGGAATCACAGATACGCAGTATTTT. Protein sequence: CASSQDGTGGITDTQYF.